One sample yielded the 21 T cell receptor beta chains listed below, sequenced in a study of T cells in Graves' hyperthyroidism and ophthalmopathy. Amplification yielded TCR beta CDR3 regions, with RNA transcripts as the source. First-round RT-PCR of the TCR CDR3 relied on the HTBI primer set. TCRdb independently ran MiXCR on the multiplex PCR reads; one entry per CDR3 protein. This table has about 380,000 distinct CDR3 sequences, about 14% appearing once. What was sequenced was blood. The receptors were sampled from a young man with Graves' hyperthyroidism that later progressed to Graves' ophthalmopathy.

This rearrangement joins TRBV19 to TRBJ1-6; no clear D gene. The V gene's germline CDR1 is LNHDA and CDR2 SQIVND (reference sequence). The CDR3 covers 16 residues. The V and J ends lost 5 bases and 0 bases respectively, with 11 bases between them. This CDR3 reads CASSAPEGSYNSPLHF. CDR3 in DNA: TGTGCCAGTAGTGCACCGGAAGGCTCCTATAATTCACCCCTCCACTTT.

Concerning this clonotype itself: A much larger clone is a single base away; this may be a read error. The V call is TRBV11-3, the J call TRBJ2-3; weak D call: TRBD1 (5 bases). The CDR3 runs to 16 residues. V lost 4 bases and J lost 1, with 15 bases in between. Germline CDR1 is SGHNT and CDR2 is YENEEA. CDR3 DNA sequence: TGTGCCAGCAGCTCTGCTCCGCGGACACGCACAGATACGCAGTATTTT. It is translated as CASSSAPRTRTDTQYF.

This clonotype was seen more than once but under ten times. The chain employs TRBV3-1 and TRBJ1-3, with 7 bases fitting TRBD1. The CDR3 is 14 residues long. V trimming: 4 bases; J trimming: 4 bases; junction bases outside the gene matches: 4. The germline gives CDR1 LGHDT, CDR2 YNNKEL (reference sequence). In DNA, the CDR3 is TGTGCCAGCAGCCGACAGGGCAGCGGAAACACCATATATTTT. It translates to CASSRQGSGNTIYF.

The chain carries TRBV5-1 and TRBJ2-5; 7 bases line up with TRBD1. Trimming cost V 4 bases and J 4 bases; bases outside gene matches: 13. Per the germline V gene, CDR1 is SGHRS and CDR2 is YFSETQ. There are 16 residues in the CDR3. CDR3 sequence reads: CASSPETGNIGETQYF. CDR3 bases: TGCGCCAGCAGCCCCGAGACAGGGAATATAGGAGAGACCCAGTACTTC.

This clonotype has ten or more counts. DNA for the CDR3: TGTGCCAGCAGTTTCATACAGGGGGCCCGGTCCCAGCATTTT. It yields the protein CASSFIQGARSQHF. The genes are TRBV28 and TRBJ1-5; 9 bases match TRBD1. J was trimmed by 11 bases and V by 3 bases; bases with no gene match: 8. Germline values: CDR1 MDHEN, CDR2 SYDVKM. CDR3 length: 14 amino acids. The whole variable domain, filled in from reference TRBV28 and TRBJ1-5, reads DVKVTQSSRYLVKRTGEKVFLECVQDMDHENMFWYRQDPGLGLRLIYFSYDVKMKEKGDIPEGYSVSREKKERFSLILESASTNQTSMYLCASSFIQGARSQHFGDGTRLSIL.

There are a few counts of this clonotype. V and J are TRBV12-3 or TRBV12-4 and TRBJ1-1; a possible D gene is TRBD1 (5 bases). The CDR3 totals 12 residues. The V and J ends lost 4 bases and 7 bases respectively, with 10 bases between them. The DNA for the CDR3 is TGTGCCAGCAGTTGGGACGCTTTTGAAGCTTTCTTT. Encoded protein: CASSWDAFEAFF.

This clonotype appeared many times. The J gene is TRBJ2-1, the V gene TRBV12-3 or TRBV12-4; D might be TRBD1 (6 bases). V lost 0 bases to trimming and J lost 3 bases, with 9 bases between them. CDR3 length: 15 amino acids. The CDR3 loop reads CASSLARGFYNEQFF. CDR3 in DNA: TGTGCCAGCAGTTTAGCGAGGGGGTTCTACAATGAGCAGTTCTTC.

Many counts were recorded for this clonotype. V and J are TRBV20-1 and TRBJ2-7; no clear D. CDR3 length equals 13 residues. Per the germline V gene, CDR1 is DFQATT and CDR2 is SNEGSKA (reference sequence). V dropped 3 bases and J dropped 0 bases, with 9 bases sitting between them. CDR3 in amino acids: CSARTGVSYEQYF. CDR3 coding DNA: TGCAGTGCTAGGACCGGCGTCTCCTACGAGCAGTACTTC.

This clonotype has ten or more counts. The chain recombines TRBV7-2 with TRBJ1-1, with unresolved D. Germline-derived CDR1 and CDR2 are SGHTA and FQGNSA. V lost 1 base to trimming and J lost 7 bases, with 16 bases between them. This CDR3 region has 15 residues. Written as DNA, the CDR3 is TGTGCCAGCAGCTTAGTTGTAGGGAGGGTCGGTGAAGCTTTCTTT. Its translation: CASSLVVGRVGEAFF.

Only a few counts were recorded for this clonotype. CDR3 bases: TGCGCCAGCAGCCCTCCCCTTAGCGGGGGGGTATTGAATGAGCAGTTCTTC. Translated, it gives CASSPPLSGGVLNEQFF. This chain joins TRBV5-1 and TRBJ2-1; 11 nucleotides align to TRBD2. Trimming took 4 bases from V and 7 from J; bases not matched to a gene: 13. This CDR3 comprises 17 residues. Germline V gene sequence: CDR1 SGHRS, CDR2 YFSETQ.

The chain carries TRBV20-1 and TRBJ2-5, with TRBD1 matching 9 bases. Trimming cost V 4 bases and J 2 bases; bases outside gene matches: 11. The CDR3 is made up of 16 amino acids. Per the germline V gene, CDR1 is DFQATT and CDR2 is SNEGSKA (reference sequence). CDR3 in amino acids: CSAIAPGQGLQETQYF. The CDR3 nucleotides are TGCAGTGCTATTGCCCCGGGACAGGGACTGCAAGAGACCCAGTACTTC.

This clonotype was seen ten or more times. The chain carries TRBV2 and TRBJ1-1; TRBD1 aligns across 8 bases. CDR1 and CDR2 (germline): SNHLY, FYNNEI. The CDR3 is 16 residues long. V lost 1 base and J lost 3; bases outside the gene matches: 7. CDR3 in DNA: TGTGCCAGCAGTGAAGAGGATCAGGGGGCTGACACTGAAGCTTTCTTT. The encoded protein is CASSEEDQGADTEAFF.

As for this clonotype: The germline gene is not matched at one end of the junction; a read error may be the cause. The J gene is TRBJ2-1, the V gene TRBV9; D possibly corresponds to TRBD2 (5 bases). Germline loops: CDR1 SGDLS, CDR2 YYNGEE. The CDR3 runs to 18 residues. CDR3 loop: CASSVGSRHPSSYNEQFF. CDR3 DNA sequence: TGTGCCAGTAGCGTAGGAAGTCGGCATCCGAGCTCCTACAATGAGCAGTTCTTC.

On this clonotype itself: A read error may be the cause here, since a much bigger clone is one base away. Without the conserved terminal phenylalanine or tryptophan, this CDR3 likely stems from a read error. The chain is built from TRBV29-1 and TRBJ1-2; D gene unclear. CDR3 length: 12 residues. Trimming pared 0 bases from V and 6 bases from J, leaving 8 bases between. The germline gives CDR1 SQVTM, CDR2 ANQGSEA. CDR3 sequence: CSVEEGGNGYTL. In DNA, the CDR3 is TGCAGCGTTGAAGAAGGTGGAAATGGCTACACCCTC.

This clonotype was picked up a small number of times. The rearrangement uses TRBV14 and TRBJ2-7; a possible D gene is TRBD1 (6 bases). Trimming stripped 5 bases from V and 4 bases from J, with 18 bases between. Germline V gives CDR1 SGHDN, CDR2 FVKESK. The CDR3 consists of 15 residues. The CDR3 region has the DNA TGTGCCAGCAGCGCAATTGGGGACACACCATACGAGCAGTACTTC. Its translation: CASSAIGDTPYEQYF.

This clonotype has a single count. The genes are TRBV11-2 and TRBJ2-2; no clear D gene. Germline values: CDR1 SGHAT, CDR2 FQNNGV. The CDR3 length is 16 residues. The V gene lost 5 bases and the J gene lost 3 bases, with 16 bases spanning the gap. The CDR3 coding sequence is TGTGCCAGCAGCCCAAGGAGTGCTGACGACACCGGGGAGCTGTTTTTT. Translating gives CASSPRSADDTGELFF.

This clonotype has at least ten counts. The DNA of the CDR3 is TGTGCCAGCAGCGTCGGACAGGGGGCGCGTACTGAAGCTTTCTTT. Encoded protein: CASSVGQGARTEAFF. This chain uses TRBV7-9 with TRBJ1-1; 11 bases are a match to TRBD1. V gave up 5 bases and J gave up 5 bases; unmatched junction bases: 7. CDR3 length equals 15 residues. Per germline, CDR1 SEHNR and CDR2 FQNEAQ (reference sequence).

This clonotype was detected ten times or more. J is TRBJ2-2 and V is TRBV28; TRBD1 or TRBD2 may be the D gene (6 bases each). The CDR3 contains 16 residues. Germline V gene sequence: CDR1 MDHEN, CDR2 SYDVKM. V dropped 6 bases and J dropped 3 bases, with 17 bases sitting between them. CDR3 sequence (DNA): TGTGCCAGCAGATCCGGCAGGGGAGGTCACACCGGGGAGCTGTTTTTT. Protein sequence: CASRSGRGGHTGELFF.

This chain joins TRBV4-1 and TRBJ2-1; 8 positions agree with TRBD1. From germline, CDR1 is MGHRA and CDR2 YSYEKL. Trimming cost V 0 bases and J 10 bases; bases outside gene matches: 5. The CDR3 is 14 amino acids. CDR3 loop: CASSQETGGYEQFF. CDR3 coding DNA: TGCGCCAGCAGCCAAGAAACAGGGGGTTACGAGCAGTTCTTC.

With regard to this clonotype: It may be a read error: a sequence one base away is much more abundant. The V gene is TRBV5-5, the J gene TRBJ1-1; maybe TRBD1 (6 bases). Germline V gene sequence: CDR1 SGHKS, CDR2 YYEKEE (reference sequence). CDR3 length: 18 amino acids. The CDR3 spells CASSFRGSQKTRDTAAFF. For the CDR3, the DNA is TGTGCCAGCAGCTTTCGGGGCAGCCAGAAAACTAGGGACACTGCAGCTTTCTTT.

This clonotype has ten or more counts. V and J are TRBV3-1 and TRBJ2-3; D is undetermined. Per germline, CDR1 LGHDT and CDR2 YNNKEL (reference sequence). V dropped 1 base and J dropped 2 bases, with 10 bases sitting between them. The CDR3 spans 15 residues. CDR3 amino acids: CASSQVTAPTDTQYF. CDR3 nucleotide sequence: TGTGCCAGCAGCCAAGTTACAGCCCCCACAGATACGCAGTATTTT.